Listed here is a single T cell receptor beta chain. In the authors' methods: Quantification of nucleated cells was approximated via reference gene primer amplification. Assay: immunoSEQ multiplex PCR; the TCRdb copy retains only in-frame clones and omits some. From that table come the V and J calls and clone size; the DNA was used to work out D and trimming. The data show about 380,000 clones, roughly 90% seen once. The data originate from a study of blood T cell repertoires in COVID-19. The overall study: Acute and convalescent COVID-19 samples came from the United States, Italy and Spain. Sample material is recorded as cDNA or gDNA derived from T cells, B-cell-depleted T cells, or PBMCs.

Trimming cost V 5 bases and J 3 bases; bases outside gene matches: 6. The CDR3 is 15 residues long. CDR1 is SGHVS, CDR2 FQNEAQ, per germline. The clonotype was recovered from a middle-aged man with acute or convalescent COVID-19. The chain carries TRBV7-8 and TRBJ2-3; TRBD2 matches at 9 bases. Sequenced input: peripheral blood. CDR3 residues: CASSLTSGETDTQYF. The CDR3 DNA reads TGTGCCAGCAGCCTGACTAGCGGTGAAACAGATACGCAGTATTTT.